This T cell receptor beta chain is drawn from a study of brain T cells in children with intractable seizures. As to time point: blood from clinic visit 5 months post-surgery; TSC patient then seizure free. The V end lost 7 bases, the J end lost 5 bases, and 11 bases lay between the germline ends. From germline, CDR1 is SNHLY and CDR2 FYNNEI. CDR3 length: 12 residues. Produced via immunoSEQ multiplex PCR; TCRdb's table is partial and in-frame only. This sample has under 400,000 clones, with 93% found just once. The V and J genes are TRBV2 and TRBJ2-5; D unclear. This TCR was recovered from a boy under two years old with tuberous sclerosis and intractable seizures. Sequencing used peripheral blood, obtained roughly 5 months after surgery. Here the CDR3 reads CASNPLGETQYF. Written as DNA, the CDR3 is TGTGCCAGCAACCCCCTGGGGGAGACCCAGTACTTC. The entire variable domain, with the rest obtained from reference TRBV2 and TRBJ2-5, is as follows: EPEVTQTPSHQVTQMGQEVILRCVPISNHLYFYWYRQILGQKVEFLVSFYNNEISEKSEIFDDQFSVERPDGSNFTLKIRSTKLEDSAMYFCASNPLGETQYFGPGTRLLVL.